The entry that follows covers one T cell receptor (beta chain) sequence. Its antigen is unknown. In TCRdb, the 5' RACE reads were re-called with MiXCR into one record per CDR3 protein. The table has about 340,000 distinct CDR3 sequences, roughly 8% seen once. This record comes from a study of CD8 T cells in ankylosing spondylitis. Broader study findings: Seemingly distinctive of ankylosing spondylitis blood was a TCR beta motif formed by eight highly homologous variants.

This CDR3 has 17 residues. The trim removed 3 bases at V and 0 bases at J, leaving 7 bases unmatched. Germline values: CDR1 SGHKS, CDR2 YYEKEE (reference sequence). This sequence joins TRBV5-5 and TRBJ2-7; TRBD2 agrees at 12 bases. The sample comprised blood, either unsorted or a sorted T cell fraction (not recorded which). This clonotype originated in a male donor with ankylosing spondylitis. In DNA, the CDR3 is TGTGCCAGCAGCTCACGACTAGCGGGAGTTGGCTCCTACGAGCAGTACTTC. Its translation: CASSSRLAGVGSYEQYF.